This entry lists 26 T cell receptor beta chains sequenced from one sample in a study of T cell repertoires in cytomegalovirus infection. Each CDR3 protein is one row after TCRdb ran MiXCR on the reads. The sample has approximately 500,000 distinct CDR3 sequences; about 15% are singletons. Sequencing was carried out using CD8+ T cells from PBMCs. The receptors were gathered from a human donor in good health (CMV status not recorded). Some clones in this sample may be carry-over from other donors' samples.

This clonotype has ten or more counts. The rearrangement uses TRBV7-2 and TRBJ2-1; no clear D. The germline gives CDR1 SGHTA, CDR2 FQGNSA. CDR3 length: 14 amino acids. The germline V and J ends were trimmed by 3 bases and 4 bases, with 10 bases remaining between them. CDR3 sequence (DNA): TGTGCCAGCAGCTTCCCAGGTATTTACAATGAGCAGTTCTTC. It codes for CASSFPGIYNEQFF.

In its sample, this clonotype was seen many times. The chain carries TRBV10-3 and TRBJ1-1, with D perhaps TRBD1 (5 bases). V was clipped by 5 bases and J by 0 bases, with 16 bases between them. CDR3 size: 16 residues. CDR1 and CDR2 (germline): ENHRY, SYGVKD. CDR3 nucleotides: TGTGCCATCAGTACATTAGTGGACAACATGAACACTGAAGCTTTCTTT. Protein product: CAISTLVDNMNTEAFF.

This clonotype turned up a few times. This sequence joins TRBV10-2 and TRBJ1-5; maybe TRBD1 (6 bases). This CDR3 has 16 residues. The V and J ends lost 3 bases and 1 base respectively, with 13 bases between them. Germline CDR1 is WSHSY and CDR2 is SAAADI. Here the CDR3 reads CASSDTGTRSNQPQHF. The CDR3 nucleotides are TGCGCCAGCAGTGACACAGGGACCCGAAGCAATCAGCCCCAGCATTTT.

The V call is TRBV27, the J call TRBJ2-7, with D perhaps TRBD2 (6 bases). Between the trimmed V and J ends, which lost 9 bases and 3 bases, there was a span of 12 bases. Germline lookup yields CDR1 MNHEY and CDR2 SMNVEV (reference sequence). The CDR3 runs 12 residues. In DNA form, the CDR3 reads TGTGCCAGTGGGGACTCCGTCTACGAGCAGTACTTC. It is translated as CASGDSVYEQYF.

This clonotype has a count of ten or more. The rearrangement uses TRBV7-9 and TRBJ2-3; 12 nucleotides align to TRBD2. This CDR3 has 20 residues. V shed 3 bases and J 2 bases; nucleotides not matched to a gene: 15. Germline V gives CDR1 SEHNR, CDR2 FQNEAQ (reference sequence). Here the CDR3 reads CASSFPLNGLAGPFTDTQYF. CDR3 nucleotide sequence: TGTGCCAGCAGCTTCCCCTTGAATGGACTAGCGGGGCCATTCACAGATACGCAGTATTTT.

This clonotype was seen at least ten times. The chain has TRBV27 and TRBJ2-1, with D possibly being TRBD2 (6 bases). The V end lost 2 bases, the J end lost 9 bases, and 11 bases lay between the germline ends. The CDR3 sequence is 13 residues long. CDR1 MNHEY and CDR2 SMNVEV come from the germline V gene (reference sequence). The DNA for the CDR3 is TGTGCCAGCAGTTTAGGGGCGGGAACTGAGCAGTTCTTC. Its protein is CASSLGAGTEQFF.

This clonotype has only a few counts. The rearrangement uses TRBV19 and TRBJ1-2; D ambiguous. The germline V gene has CDR1 LNHDA and CDR2 SQIVND (reference sequence). V was shortened by 7 bases and J by 3 bases, with 21 bases between the two germline ends. This CDR3 comprises 16 residues. CDR3 nucleotide sequence: TGTGCCAGTACCTCCGGGTTCGGATCTGCGGACTATGGCTACACCTTC. Protein product: CASTSGFGSADYGYTF.

This clonotype was observed many times. The V call is TRBV7-9, the J call TRBJ2-1; perhaps TRBD1 as D (6 bases). Per germline, CDR1 SEHNR and CDR2 FQNEAQ (reference sequence). CDR3 length equals 16 residues. V lost 4 bases, J lost 8 bases, and 21 bases lay in between. Written as DNA, the CDR3 is TGTGCCAGCAGCTCCCGTTCCCTCACAGGGAGTGATGAGCAGTTCTTC. Its translation is CASSSRSLTGSDEQFF.

The table lists this clonotype with many counts. In nucleotides, the CDR3 is TGTGCCAGCAGCGAGAGGAGGGTGGGGAACACTGAAGCTTTCTTT. This encodes CASSERRVGNTEAFF. This rearrangement joins TRBV6-1 to TRBJ1-1; D gene ambiguous. The germline V gene encodes CDR1 MNHNS and CDR2 SASEGT. The CDR3 has 15 residues. The ends were cut back, 6 bases at V and 1 base at J, with 15 bases in the middle.

The genes are TRBV4-1 and TRBJ1-4; no definite D call. The CDR3 runs 14 residues. CDR1 is MGHRA and CDR2 is YSYEKL in the germline V gene. Between the trimmed V and J ends, which lost 4 bases and 0 bases, there was a span of 6 bases. CDR3 in amino acids: CASSPPSTNEKLFF. Written as DNA, the CDR3 is TGCGCCAGCAGCCCACCTTCAACTAATGAAAAACTGTTTTTT.

The chain uses TRBV15 and TRBJ1-1; TRBD1 might be the D (6 bases). The CDR3 extends over 15 amino acids. Trimming pared 1 base from V and 2 bases from J, leaving 11 bases between. Per the germline V gene, CDR1 is LNHNV and CDR2 is YYDKDF (reference sequence). The CDR3 nucleotides read TGTGCCACCAGCAGAGTGGGGGGGGCTAACACTGAAGCTTTCTTT. The encoded protein is CATSRVGGANTEAFF.

The chain combines TRBV9 with TRBJ2-5; unclear D gene. Germline V gene data show CDR1 as SGDLS and CDR2 as YYNGEE. CDR3 length: 12 amino acids. Trimming took 0 bases from V and 5 from J, leaving 5 bases between them. The CDR3, as DNA: TGTGCCAGCAGCGTAGGTCGTGAGACCCAGTACTTC. Translation: CASSVGRETQYF.

This clonotype has more than one count but fewer than ten. V usage is TRBV19 and J usage is TRBJ1-5; 7 bases align to TRBD1. J was trimmed by 0 bases and V by 3 bases; bases with no gene match: 2. The CDR3 totals 15 residues. Germline CDR1 and CDR2: LNHDA and SQIVND (reference sequence). This CDR3 is CASSIRTGSNQPQHF. As DNA, the CDR3 is TGTGCCAGTAGTATCCGGACAGGTAGCAATCAGCCCCAGCATTTT.

This rearrangement joins TRBV9 to TRBJ2-1; D unclear. The CDR3 covers 15 residues. Trimming pared 0 bases from V and 0 bases from J, leaving 7 bases between. Germline assignment: CDR1 SGDLS and CDR2 YYNGEE. This CDR3 reads CASSVVDLSYNEQFF. CDR3 DNA: TGTGCCAGCAGCGTAGTGGATCTCTCCTACAATGAGCAGTTCTTC.

This clonotype was picked up many times. The chain links TRBV14 to TRBJ2-6; D not certain. V was pared by 2 bases and J by 3 bases, with 8 bases between. CDR3 length: 15 residues. From germline, CDR1 is SGHDN and CDR2 FVKESK. As DNA, the CDR3 is TGTGCCAGCAGCCAAACAGTTCTTGGGGCCAACGTCCTGACTTTC. Its protein product is CASSQTVLGANVLTF.

This clonotype was seen a few times. The DNA of the CDR3 is TGTGCCAGCAGTGGAAGGCAGTCCACTGAAGCTTTCTTT. This gives the protein CASSGRQSTEAFF. The chain employs TRBV28 and TRBJ1-1; the D is unclear. CDR1 is MDHEN and CDR2 is SYDVKM in the germline V gene. The ends were cut back, 5 bases at V and 4 bases at J, with 11 bases in the middle. The CDR3 loop spans 13 amino acids.

This clonotype was seen a handful of times. This chain connects TRBV4-2 to TRBJ1-6, with D unresolved. This CDR3 contains 16 residues. V was cut by 0 bases and J by 1 base, with 7 bases left in between. From germline, CDR1 is LGHNA and CDR2 YNFKEQ. The CDR3 bases are TGTGCCAGCAGCCAAGATCGGCAGTCCTATAATTCACCCCTCCACTTT. Amino acids: CASSQDRQSYNSPLHF.

This clonotype has just a few counts. V is TRBV30 and J is TRBJ1-5; 7 nucleotides agree with TRBD1. Germline V gives CDR1 GTSNPN, CDR2 SVGIG (reference sequence). V shed 4 bases, J shed 3 bases, and the junction held 6 bases outside the gene matches. The CDR3 runs 14 residues. CDR3 coding DNA: TGTGCCTGGAATGCGGGACAGCCCAATCAGCCCCAGCATTTT. The encoded protein is CAWNAGQPNQPQHF.

This clonotype was recorded at least ten times. The chain couples TRBV6-1 to TRBJ2-3, with TRBD1 matching 8 bases. The CDR3 contains 16 residues. V was pared by 4 bases and J by 6 bases, with 12 bases of the junction left unmatched. CDR1 MNHNS and CDR2 SASEGT come from the germline V gene. CDR3 amino acids: CASSVRSGGAGDTQYF. The DNA for the CDR3 is TGTGCCAGCAGTGTTCGCTCAGGGGGCGCAGGGGATACGCAGTATTTT.

The rearrangement uses TRBV9 and TRBJ1-6; D is uncertain. Trimming stripped 0 bases from V and 8 bases from J, with 15 bases between. This CDR3 has 16 amino acids. CDR1 SGDLS and CDR2 YYNGEE come from the germline V gene. The CDR3 bases are TGTGCCAGCAGCGTAGAGCCGGAGAGGGCGGATTCACCCCTCCACTTT. This encodes CASSVEPERADSPLHF.

This clonotype was seen repeatedly, ten times or more. The chain combines TRBV5-1 with TRBJ2-6, with 8 bases identical to TRBD2. The V and J ends lost 4 bases and 2 bases, in that order; junction bases with no gene match: 8. Germline V gene sequence: CDR1 SGHRS, CDR2 YFSETQ. The CDR3 is made up of 17 amino acids. CDR3 nucleotides: TGCGCCAGCAGCGATAGCGGGATTGGCGCTGGGGCCAACGTCCTGACTTTC. This encodes CASSDSGIGAGANVLTF.

In its sample, this clonotype was seen many times. The CDR3 protein is CASSLDGGPAGNTIYF. For the CDR3, the DNA is TGTGCCAGCAGCTTAGATGGTGGGCCGGCTGGAAACACCATATATTTT. The chain employs TRBV7-9 and TRBJ1-3, with unresolved D. Looked up from germline, CDR1 is SEHNR and CDR2 is FQNEAQ (reference sequence). CDR3 length equals 16 residues. Trimming removed 1 base at V and 2 bases at J, with 12 bases between.

The sample holds many counts of this clonotype. The genes are TRBV19 and TRBJ2-4, with TRBD1 matching over 9 bases. This CDR3 comprises 16 residues. V shed 7 bases and J 5 bases; nucleotides not matched to a gene: 12. Looked up from germline, CDR1 is LNHDA and CDR2 is SQIVND (reference sequence). The CDR3 bases are TGTGCCAGTATCTCCCGCCGTGGGGACAGGGAAAACATTCAGTACTTC. This translates into CASISRRGDRENIQYF.

The J gene is TRBJ2-7, the V gene TRBV9; 7 bases are shared with TRBD1. The CDR3 contains 15 residues. Germline CDR1 reads SGDLS; CDR2 reads YYNGEE. V shed 0 bases and J 2 bases; nucleotides not matched to a gene: 5. The DNA of the CDR3 is TGTGCCAGCAGCGTAGGAAGGACAGGAGCCTACGAGCAGTACTTC. It translates to CASSVGRTGAYEQYF.

The chain employs TRBV6-2 or TRBV6-3 and TRBJ2-1; 7 bases agree with TRBD1. The CDR3 runs to 14 residues. V shed 7 bases, J shed 8 bases, and the junction held 11 bases outside the gene matches. Germline lookup yields CDR1 MNHEY and CDR2 SVGEGT. CDR3 loop: CASIEQGIGHEQFF. CDR3 nucleotides: TGTGCCAGCATCGAACAGGGGATCGGGCATGAGCAGTTCTTC.

The table lists this clonotype with many counts. The chain combines TRBV4-2 with TRBJ1-3; 9 nucleotides match TRBD1. Germline values: CDR1 LGHNA, CDR2 YNFKEQ. Losses at the gene ends were 0 bases for V and 2 bases for J; bases not matched to a gene: 8. The CDR3 length is 18 residues. CDR3 sequence reads: CASSQDEWGTGTGNTIYF. The CDR3 bases are TGTGCCAGCAGCCAAGACGAGTGGGGGACAGGGACTGGAAACACCATATATTTT.